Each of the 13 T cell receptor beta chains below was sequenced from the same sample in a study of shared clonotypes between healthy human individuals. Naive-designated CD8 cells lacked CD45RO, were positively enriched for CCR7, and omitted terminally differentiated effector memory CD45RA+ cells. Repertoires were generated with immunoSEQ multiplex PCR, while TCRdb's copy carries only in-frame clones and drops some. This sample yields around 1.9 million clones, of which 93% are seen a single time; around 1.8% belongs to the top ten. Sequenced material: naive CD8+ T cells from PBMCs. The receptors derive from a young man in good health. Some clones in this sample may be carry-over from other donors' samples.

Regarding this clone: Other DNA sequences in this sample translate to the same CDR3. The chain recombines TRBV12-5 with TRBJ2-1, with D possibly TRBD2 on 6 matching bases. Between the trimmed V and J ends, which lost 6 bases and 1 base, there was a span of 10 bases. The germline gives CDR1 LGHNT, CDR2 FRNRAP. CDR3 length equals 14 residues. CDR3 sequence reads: CASGLSGSYNEQFF. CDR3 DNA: TGTGCTAGTGGCCTTAGCGGTTCCTACAATGAGCAGTTCTTC.

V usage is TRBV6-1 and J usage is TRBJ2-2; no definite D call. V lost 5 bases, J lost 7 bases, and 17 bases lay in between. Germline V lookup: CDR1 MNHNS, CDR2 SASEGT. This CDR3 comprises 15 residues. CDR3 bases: TGTGCCAGCAGTTCATTCCGGACGTGGGGCGGGGAGCTGTTTTTT. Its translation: CASSSFRTWGGELFF.

CDR3 sequence reads: CASSQDMGTSRTQYF. CDR3 DNA: TGCGCCAGCAGCCAAGATATGGGGACTAGCAGGACGCAGTATTTT. The chain is built from TRBV4-1 and TRBJ2-3; 9 bases align to TRBD2. V trimming: 0 bases; J trimming: 9 bases; junction bases outside the gene matches: 7. Germline lookup yields CDR1 MGHRA and CDR2 YSYEKL. This CDR3 is built from 15 residues.

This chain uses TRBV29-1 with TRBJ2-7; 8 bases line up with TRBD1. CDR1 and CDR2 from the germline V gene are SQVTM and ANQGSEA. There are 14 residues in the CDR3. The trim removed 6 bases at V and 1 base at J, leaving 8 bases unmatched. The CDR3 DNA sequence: TGCAGCGTAACGCGGGACAGGATTTCCTACGAGCAGTACTTC. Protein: CSVTRDRISYEQYF.

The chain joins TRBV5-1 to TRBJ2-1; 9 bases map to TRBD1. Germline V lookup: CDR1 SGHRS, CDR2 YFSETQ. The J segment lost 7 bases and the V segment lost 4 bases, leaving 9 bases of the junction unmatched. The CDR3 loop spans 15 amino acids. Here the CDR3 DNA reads TGCGCCAGCAGCCCAACCGGGACAGGGAGAAATGAGCAGTTCTTC. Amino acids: CASSPTGTGRNEQFF.

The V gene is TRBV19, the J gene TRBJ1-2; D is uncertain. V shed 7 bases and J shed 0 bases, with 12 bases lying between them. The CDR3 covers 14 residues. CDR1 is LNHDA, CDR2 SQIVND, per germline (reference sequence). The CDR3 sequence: CASTFRGPNYGYTF. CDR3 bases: TGTGCCAGTACCTTCCGCGGGCCTAACTATGGCTACACCTTC.

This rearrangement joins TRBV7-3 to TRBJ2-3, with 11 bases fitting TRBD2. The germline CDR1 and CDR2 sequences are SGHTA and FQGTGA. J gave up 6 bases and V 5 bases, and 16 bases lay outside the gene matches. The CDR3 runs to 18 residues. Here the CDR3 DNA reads TGTGCCAGCAGCAAAAAGGTCGGGCTAGCGGGAGGAGGGGATACGCAGTATTTT. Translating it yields CASSKKVGLAGGGDTQYF.

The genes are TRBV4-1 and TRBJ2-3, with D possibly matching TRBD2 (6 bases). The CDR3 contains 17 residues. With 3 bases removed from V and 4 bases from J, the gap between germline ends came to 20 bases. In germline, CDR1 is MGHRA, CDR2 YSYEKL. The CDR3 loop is CASSQAGERATADTQYF. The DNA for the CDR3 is TGCGCCAGCAGCCAGGCCGGTGAGCGGGCCACGGCAGATACGCAGTATTTT.

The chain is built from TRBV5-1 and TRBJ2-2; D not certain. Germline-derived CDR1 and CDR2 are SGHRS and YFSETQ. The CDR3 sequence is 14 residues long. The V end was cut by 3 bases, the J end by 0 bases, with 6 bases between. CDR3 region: CASSSGTNTGELFF. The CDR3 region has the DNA TGCGCCAGCAGCTCCGGAACGAACACCGGGGAGCTGTTTTTT.

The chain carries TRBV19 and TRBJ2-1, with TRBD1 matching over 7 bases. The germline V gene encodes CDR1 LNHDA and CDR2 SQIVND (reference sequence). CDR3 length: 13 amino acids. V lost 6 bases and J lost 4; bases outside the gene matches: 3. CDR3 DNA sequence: TGTGCCAGTAGGACAGGGAATTACAATGAGCAGTTCTTC. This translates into CASRTGNYNEQFF.

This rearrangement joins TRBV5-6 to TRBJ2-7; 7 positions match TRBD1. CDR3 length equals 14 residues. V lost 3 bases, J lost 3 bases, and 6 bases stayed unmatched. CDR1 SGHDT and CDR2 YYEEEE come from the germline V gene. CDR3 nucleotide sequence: TGTGCCAGCAGCTCTCACAGGGGTATCTACGAGCAGTACTTC. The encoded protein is CASSSHRGIYEQYF.

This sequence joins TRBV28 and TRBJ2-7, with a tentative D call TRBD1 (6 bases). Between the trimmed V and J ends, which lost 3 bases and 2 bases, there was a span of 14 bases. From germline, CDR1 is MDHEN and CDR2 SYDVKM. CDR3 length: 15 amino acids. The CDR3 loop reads CASSFRGIKAYEQYF. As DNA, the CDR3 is TGTGCCAGCAGTTTCAGGGGCATCAAAGCCTACGAGCAGTACTTC.

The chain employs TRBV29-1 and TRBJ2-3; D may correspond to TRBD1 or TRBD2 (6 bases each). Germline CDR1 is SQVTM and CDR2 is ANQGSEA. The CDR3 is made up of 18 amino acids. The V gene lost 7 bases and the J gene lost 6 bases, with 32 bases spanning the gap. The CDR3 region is CSALGGLWQGKDSDTQYF. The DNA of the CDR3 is TGCAGCGCCCTGGGAGGCCTGTGGCAGGGGAAGGATTCGGATACGCAGTATTTT.